The 13 T cell receptor beta chains presented below share a single source sample, sequenced in a study of cytomegalovirus exposure and HLA in healthy donors. The PCR made use of 60 Vbeta and 13 Jbeta primers. Clones were read by immunoSEQ multiplex PCR, and TCRdb kept only the in-frame ones, dropping some. The table shows about 130,000 clones, with about three quarters occurring only once. Input material: PBMCs. The source of these receptors is a female donor in good health and CMV-seropositive.

This clone was found once. The CDR3 sequence is CASSLGFGEEQFF. The CDR3 nucleotides read TGTGCCAGCAGTTTAGGTTTCGGGGAAGAGCAGTTCTTC. V and J are TRBV28 and TRBJ2-1; D possibly corresponds to TRBD2 (5 bases). Germline CDR1 is MDHEN and CDR2 is SYDVKM. The CDR3 is 13 residues long. V was clipped by 2 bases and J by 10 bases, with 12 bases between them.

DNA for the CDR3: TGCGCCAGCAGCTCGGGAGGAGCCCTTTCCACAGATACGCAGTATTTT. This sequence encodes CASSSGGALSTDTQYF. The V call is TRBV5-1, the J call TRBJ2-3; 7 bases match TRBD2. The V segment lost 3 bases and the J segment 2 bases; nucleotides outside the gene matches: 9. The CDR3 runs 16 residues. Germline-derived CDR1 and CDR2 are SGHRS and YFSETQ.

The chain has TRBV7-7 and TRBJ2-2, with TRBD2 identical over 8 bases. Germline loops: CDR1 SSHAT, CDR2 FNYEAQ (reference sequence). The CDR3 consists of 15 residues. The ends lost 5 bases at V and 2 bases at J; junction bases unmatched: 4. This CDR3 is CASSQGLGNTGELFF. The DNA for the CDR3 is TGTGCCAGCAGCCAGGGACTAGGCAACACCGGGGAGCTGTTTTTT.

This chain links TRBV18 with TRBJ2-7; D perhaps matches TRBD2 (6 bases). Trimming left V 3 bases short and J 5 bases short, with 17 bases between. The CDR3 sequence is 15 residues long. The germline CDR1 and CDR2 sequences are KGHSH and LQKENI. CDR3 nucleotides: TGTGCCAGCTCACCTATGACTAGTAGCGGAGACGAGCAGTACTTC. This encodes CASSPMTSSGDEQYF.

This clone was detected a few times. The chain combines TRBV19 with TRBJ2-6; D unresolved. Trimming took off 7 bases at V and 4 bases at J, with 8 bases between the two ends. There are 13 residues in the CDR3. Germline CDR1 and CDR2: LNHDA and SQIVND (reference sequence). The CDR3 region is CASTLLGANVLTF. CDR3 DNA sequence: TGTGCCAGTACTTTATTGGGGGCCAACGTCCTGACTTTC.

This chain links TRBV7-3 with TRBJ2-1; 9 nucleotides align to TRBD1. CDR1 and CDR2 (germline): SGHTA, FQGTGA. There are 15 residues in the CDR3. V shed 0 bases, J shed 6 bases, and the junction held 3 bases outside the gene matches. CDR3 sequence (DNA): TGTGCCAGCAGCTTAACCGGGACAGGGATCAATGAGCAGTTCTTC. Translation gives CASSLTGTGINEQFF.

This clone was picked up a small number of times. CDR3: CASSVIGLNNEQFF. The CDR3 region has the DNA TGTGCCAGCAGCGTCATAGGACTGAACAATGAGCAGTTCTTC. This chain connects TRBV5-4 to TRBJ2-1, with a possible D match to TRBD2 (5 bases). The V end lost 4 bases, the J end lost 5 bases, and 13 bases lay between the germline ends. The CDR3 has 14 amino acids. Germline V gene sequence: CDR1 SGHNT, CDR2 YYREEE (reference sequence).

The CDR3 DNA reads as TGCGCCAGCAGCCCAGCGGGAGAGGTATACAATGAGCAGTTCTTC. As protein: CASSPAGEVYNEQFF. The J gene is TRBJ2-1, the V gene TRBV5-1, with TRBD2 matching over 8 bases. V gave up 4 bases and J gave up 4 bases; unmatched junction bases: 7. Germline V gene lookup returns CDR1 SGHRS and CDR2 YFSETQ. This CDR3 has 15 amino acids.

The rearrangement links TRBV28 to TRBJ1-1; D is ambiguous. The germline V gene encodes CDR1 MDHEN and CDR2 SYDVKM. Trimming shortened V by 3 bases and J by 8 bases, and 7 bases separated the two germline ends. The CDR3 sequence is 11 residues long. The CDR3 bases are TGTGCCAGCAGTTTGGGGAGAGAAGCTTTCTTT. It yields the protein CASSLGREAFF.

The chain uses TRBV6-1 and TRBJ1-1, with 7 bases identical to TRBD1. This CDR3 is 14 amino acids long. CDR1 and CDR2 from the germline V gene are MNHNS and SASEGT. V shed 4 bases and J 3 bases; nucleotides not matched to a gene: 5. Here the CDR3 reads CASSGRQGDTEAFF. DNA for the CDR3: TGTGCCAGCAGTGGGCGACAGGGCGACACTGAAGCTTTCTTT.

CDR3 DNA: TGTGCCAGCTCACCAGGTAGCGGGTCCTACGAGCAGTACTTC. It is translated as CASSPGSGSYEQYF. The chain links TRBV18 to TRBJ2-7; 7 bases are shared with TRBD2. Per germline, CDR1 KGHSH and CDR2 LQKENI. V shed 2 bases, J shed 1 base, and the junction held 2 bases outside the gene matches. The CDR3 extends over 14 amino acids.

The chain has TRBV7-9 and TRBJ1-1; D is ambiguous. The germline V and J ends were trimmed by 4 bases and 4 bases, with 22 bases remaining between them. In germline, CDR1 is SEHNR, CDR2 FQNEAQ (reference sequence). The CDR3 is made up of 17 amino acids. The CDR3 coding sequence is TGTGCCAGCAGCTCTCGACGGCGACCAGCACCGGGCACTGAAGCTTTCTTT. It translates to CASSSRRRPAPGTEAFF. Full variable domain (remainder filled in from reference TRBV7-9 and TRBJ1-1): DTGVSQNPRHKITKRGQNVTFRCDPISEHNRLYWYRQTLGQGPEFLTYFQNEAQLEKSRLLSDRFSAERPKGSFSTLEIQRTEQGDSAMYLCASSSRRRPAPGTEAFFGQGTRLTVV.

The rearrangement joins TRBV7-3 to TRBJ2-1; D unresolved. This CDR3 has 13 amino acids. V dropped 2 bases and J dropped 8 bases, with 10 bases sitting between them. Germline V gives CDR1 SGHTA, CDR2 FQGTGA. The CDR3 DNA reads as TGTGCCAGCAGCTTACGCCACTCCGATGAGCAGTTCTTC. As protein: CASSLRHSDEQFF.